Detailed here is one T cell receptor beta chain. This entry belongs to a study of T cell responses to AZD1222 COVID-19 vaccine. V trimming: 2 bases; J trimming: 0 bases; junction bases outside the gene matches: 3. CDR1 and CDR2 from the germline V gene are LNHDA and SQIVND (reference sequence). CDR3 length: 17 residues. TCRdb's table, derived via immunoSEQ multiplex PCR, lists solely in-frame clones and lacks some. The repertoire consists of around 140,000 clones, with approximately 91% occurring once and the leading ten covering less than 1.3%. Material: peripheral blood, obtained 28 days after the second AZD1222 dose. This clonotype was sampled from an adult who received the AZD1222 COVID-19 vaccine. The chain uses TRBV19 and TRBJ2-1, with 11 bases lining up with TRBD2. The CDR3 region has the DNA TGTGCCAGTAGTATACGACTAGCGGGATACTCCTACAATGAGCAGTTCTTC. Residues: CASSIRLAGYSYNEQFF.